This is a list of T cell receptor beta chains from one sample in a study of shared clonotypes between healthy human individuals. The method was immunoSEQ multiplex PCR; TCRdb's version includes in-frame clones alone and lacks a portion of them. The sample holds roughly 2 million clones, under 97% seen once. Sequenced material: naive CD4+ T cells sorted from blood. Receptor source: a man aged 18 to 30 in good health. The CDR3 runs from the conserved cysteine through the conserved F or W. The D gene is left open where the match is weak. Where a row states a size, it is once, few, many or the class of an expanded clone; other rows omit it.

v_gene,j_gene,abundance,d_gene,len,CDR3nt,CDR3aa
TRBV20-1,TRBJ2-5,NA,NA,11,TGCAGTGCTCCCTTGGGGGAGACCCAGTACTTC,CSAPLGETQYF
TRBV10-2,TRBJ2-5,NA,NA,11,TGCGCCAGCATGGTATACGAGACCCAGTACTTC,CASMVYETQYF
TRBV4-2,TRBJ1-2,NA,NA,15,TGTGCCAGCAGCCAAGACCCGGATTCTCTCAATGGCTACACCTTC,CASSQDPDSLNGYTF
TRBV15,TRBJ2-7,NA,NA,14,TGTGCCACCAGCACCGGAGGGAGCTCCTACGAGCAGTACTTC,CATSTGGSSYEQYF
TRBV4-1,TRBJ1-3,NA,NA,15,TGCGCCAGCAAGAGGGGACACCAGGATGGAAACACCATATATTTT,CASKRGHQDGNTIYF
TRBV4-3,TRBJ1-1,once,NA,14,TGCGCCAGCAGCCAAGATACAGGCGGCACTGAAGCTTTCTTT,CASSQDTGGTEAFF
TRBV6-6,TRBJ2-1,NA,NA,13,TGTGCCAGCAGTTACCCACAGGGAACTGAGCAGTTCTTC,CASSYPQGTEQFF
TRBV18,TRBJ2-3,NA,TRBD2,16,TGTGCCAGCTCACCCTGGACTAGCGGCCTCACAGATACGCAGTATTTT,CASSPWTSGLTDTQYF
TRBV6-1,TRBJ2-5,NA,TRBD2,15,TGTGCCAGCAGTGTACTAGCGGTGGGCAGAGAGACCCAGTACTTC,CASSVLAVGRETQYF
TRBV30,TRBJ2-4,NA,NA,15,TGTGCCTGGAGTACTCTTCGGGGTATCAAAAACATTCAGTACTTC,CAWSTLRGIKNIQYF
TRBV29-1,TRBJ1-2,NA,NA,12,TGCAGCGTTGTTGGGGCTAACTATGGCTACACCTTC,CSVVGANYGYTF
TRBV6-5,TRBJ2-7,NA,TRBD1,14,TGTGCCAGCAGTTTGCGACAGGGTTCGCACGAGCAGTACTTC,CASSLRQGSHEQYF
TRBV30,TRBJ2-3,NA,TRBD2,18,TGTGCCTGGAGTACGATAGCGGGTTCTAGGTTAAGGGCAGATACGCAGTATTTT,CAWSTIAGSRLRADTQYF
TRBV5-6,TRBJ2-7,once,NA,13,TGTGCCAGCAGCTTGTACAGGAGCTACGAGCAGTACTTC,CASSLYRSYEQYF
TRBV6-1,TRBJ1-5,NA,TRBD1,15,TGTGCCAGCAGATCCGGGACAGGAGACAATCAGCCCCAGCATTTT,CASRSGTGDNQPQHF
TRBV6-6,TRBJ2-2,NA,TRBD2,14,TGTGCCAGCAGTTTCACTAGCGGGACTGGGGAGCTGTTTTTT,CASSFTSGTGELFF
TRBV11-2,TRBJ2-6,NA,NA,15,TGTGCCAGCAGCAAAATAAGCTCTGGGGCCAACGTCCTGACTTTC,CASSKISSGANVLTF
TRBV25-1,TRBJ2-3,NA,NA,13,TGTGCCAGCAGTCGCCCTCGCACAGATACGCAGTATTTT,CASSRPRTDTQYF
TRBV27,TRBJ1-5,once,NA,16,TGTGCCAGCAGTTTATCATGGGGTCGAGGGACTCAGCCCCAGCATTTT,CASSLSWGRGTQPQHF
TRBV5-1,TRBJ2-5,NA,NA,12,TGCGCCAGCAGCACAGTACAAGAGACCCAGTACTTC,CASSTVQETQYF
TRBV6-1,TRBJ1-6,NA,NA,14,TGTGCCAGCGTACAGGGTTCCCGTAATTCACCCCTCCACTTT,CASVQGSRNSPLHF
TRBV30,TRBJ2-7,NA,TRBD2,14,TGTGCCTGGAGTATTAGCGGGGGCCCATACGAGCAGTACTTC,CAWSISGGPYEQYF
TRBV18,TRBJ2-7,NA,TRBD2,15,TGTGCCAGCTCACCATCAGGCGGGAGGGCCCGCGAGCAGTACTTC,CASSPSGGRAREQYF
TRBV30,TRBJ2-3,NA,NA,19,TGTGCCCGGAGTTCTGTTCGGACACAGGGTTACCTTGGTACAGATACGCAGTATTTT,CARSSVRTQGYLGTDTQYF
TRBV5-1,TRBJ2-1,NA,NA,13,TGCGCCAGCAGCTCGCAACTAGGGACTGAGCAGTTCTTC,CASSSQLGTEQFF
TRBV18,TRBJ2-5,NA,TRBD1,14,TGTGCCAGCTCAAGACAGGGGGCAGGGGAGACCCAGTACTTC,CASSRQGAGETQYF
TRBV27,TRBJ2-3,NA,NA,16,TGTGCCAGCAGTTTATACGGGGGTTTTCGCACAGATACGCAGTATTTT,CASSLYGGFRTDTQYF
TRBV6-6,TRBJ1-1,NA,TRBD1,14,TGTGCCAGCAGTTACGGGACAGCGAACACTGAAGCTTTCTTT,CASSYGTANTEAFF
TRBV27,TRBJ2-1,NA,TRBD2,16,TGTGCCAGCAGCCAGACCGGGAGGGACTCCTACAATGAGCAGTTCTTC,CASSQTGRDSYNEQFF
TRBV5-1,TRBJ1-1,NA,NA,15,TGCGCCAGCAGCTTGGCCCAGCCCTCGGACACTGAAGCTTTCTTT,CASSLAQPSDTEAFF
TRBV5-1,TRBJ1-2,NA,NA,12,TGCGCCAGCTCCATTAGTGGGGATGGCTACACCTTC,CASSISGDGYTF
TRBV7-9,TRBJ1-2,NA,NA,15,TGTGCCAGCAGCCCATCCGGGCAATTTAGCTATGGCTACACCTTC,CASSPSGQFSYGYTF
TRBV19,TRBJ1-1,NA,NA,14,TGTGCCAGCCGAACAGGGAAGTACACAGATGAAGCTTTCTTT,CASRTGKYTDEAFF
TRBV6-5,TRBJ1-2,once,NA,13,TGTGCCAGCAGACCCACAGGGATCTCTGGCTACACCTTC,CASRPTGISGYTF
TRBV7-2,TRBJ2-7,NA,NA,15,TGTGCCAGCAGCTTTAGTGTGGGGTCGGAATACGAGCAGTACTTC,CASSFSVGSEYEQYF
TRBV2,TRBJ2-2,NA,NA,13,TGTGCCAGCAAGGGCACAAACACCGGGGAGCTGTTTTTT,CASKGTNTGELFF
TRBV6-1,TRBJ1-5,NA,TRBD1,16,TGTGCCAGCAGTGAAGCAGGGGGCGCTGTCAATCAGCCCCAGCATTTT,CASSEAGGAVNQPQHF
TRBV28,TRBJ1-5,NA,NA,14,TGTGCCAGCAGTTTTCAGGGGTTCAATCAGCCCCAGCATTTT,CASSFQGFNQPQHF
TRBV28,TRBJ2-7,NA,NA,15,TGTGCCAGCAGTCCGGGCTCAGCGGGTATCTACGAGCAGTACTTC,CASSPGSAGIYEQYF
TRBV18,TRBJ1-3,NA,NA,16,TGTGCCAGCTCACCACCAGGGCAGGCCTCTGGAAACACCATATATTTT,CASSPPGQASGNTIYF
TRBV19,TRBJ1-2,NA,TRBD1,13,TGTGCCAGTAGCACGACAGGGGGCTCTGGCTACACCTTC,CASSTTGGSGYTF
TRBV5-1,TRBJ2-2,NA,NA,15,TGCGCCAGCAGCTTGCTACGGGATAACACCGGGGAGCTGTTTTTT,CASSLLRDNTGELFF
TRBV6-5,TRBJ2-7,NA,NA,15,TGTGCCAGCAGTTCCCCAGCAGGTCTTACCTACGAGCAGTACTTC,CASSSPAGLTYEQYF